The 20 T cell receptor beta chains reported below all come from one sample, sequenced in a study of T cells in tumors after PD-1 blockade. TCRdb keeps only in-frame clones here, not all; method: immunoSEQ multiplex PCR. The sample lists over 60,000 clones, 74% seen once, with 4% to 5% in the top ten. Sample: PBMCs, taken after anti-PD-1 treatment. These receptors were obtained from a human donor with basal cell carcinoma.

V is TRBV5-1 and J is TRBJ2-5; 9 positions agree with TRBD1. Germline V lookup: CDR1 SGHRS, CDR2 YFSETQ. The CDR3 spans 14 residues. With V trimmed by 3 bases and J by 4 bases, 4 bases remained unmatched. The CDR3 reads CASSSVDRGETQYF. The CDR3 DNA is TGCGCCAGCAGCTCCGTGGACAGGGGAGAGACCCAGTACTTC.

This CDR3 reads CASSPLTWQGSYEQYF. CDR3 coding DNA: TGTGCCAGCAGTCCCCTGACGTGGCAGGGTTCCTACGAGCAGTACTTC. This sequence joins TRBV28 and TRBJ2-7; D possibly corresponds to TRBD1 (5 bases). V gave up 5 bases and J gave up 1 base, with 18 bases separating them. CDR1 and CDR2 from the germline V gene are MDHEN and SYDVKM. The CDR3 sequence is 16 residues long.

In its sample, this clone was seen once. The chain joins TRBV10-1 to TRBJ2-7; 9 bases line up with TRBD1. Trimming at V came to 5 bases and at J to 5 bases, leaving 7 bases not matched to a gene. The CDR3 spans 14 residues. The V gene's germline CDR1 is WNHNN and CDR2 SYGVQD (reference sequence). CDR3 sequence: CASSTRDRVDEQYF. CDR3 bases: TGCGCCAGCAGTACCCGGGACAGGGTAGACGAGCAGTACTTC.

The chain is built from TRBV12-3 or TRBV12-4 and TRBJ2-7, with unresolved D. V was cut by 6 bases and J by 6 bases, with 12 bases left in between. The CDR3 sequence is 12 residues long. CDR3 nucleotides: TGTGCCAGCAGCCCCGGGTGGGGCGAGCAGTACTTC. Its translation: CASSPGWGEQYF.

The genes are TRBV7-9 and TRBJ2-1; 8 bases are shared with TRBD2. Trimming at V came to 4 bases and at J to 0 bases, leaving 5 bases not matched to a gene. The CDR3 is 16 amino acids. Germline-derived CDR1 and CDR2 are SEHNR and FQNEAQ (reference sequence). In DNA, the CDR3 is TGTGCCAGCAGCTCGACGGGGGGGCGCTCCTACAATGAGCAGTTCTTC. Amino acid sequence: CASSSTGGRSYNEQFF.

The chain couples TRBV7-9 to TRBJ2-1; D gene uncertain. Germline loops: CDR1 SEHNR, CDR2 FQNEAQ (reference sequence). CDR3 size: 15 residues. V lost 3 bases to trimming and J lost 0 bases, with 9 bases between them. The CDR3 region is CASSFQLSSYNEQFF. In nucleotides, the CDR3 is TGTGCCAGCAGCTTTCAGCTGAGCTCCTACAATGAGCAGTTCTTC.

V usage is TRBV6-1 and J usage is TRBJ2-2; D is ambiguous. The length of the CDR3 is 12 residues. The ends were cut back, 2 bases at V and 6 bases at J, with 4 bases in the middle. Germline V CDR1 and CDR2: MNHNS, SASEGT. CDR3 in amino acids: CASSETSGELFF. The CDR3 DNA follows: TGTGCCAGCAGTGAAACCTCCGGGGAGCTGTTTTTT.

This clone was picked up one time. J is TRBJ2-7 and V is TRBV6-6; 7 bases line up with TRBD2. CDR3 length equals 15 residues. V shed 7 bases, J shed 3 bases, and the junction held 12 bases outside the gene matches. Germline V gene sequence: CDR1 MNHNY, CDR2 SVGAGI (reference sequence). CDR3 sequence: CASTQVLAGNYEQYF. CDR3 in DNA: TGTGCCAGCACCCAAGTCTTAGCGGGTAACTACGAGCAGTACTTC.

In its sample, this clone was seen a few times. V gene TRBV19 combines with J gene TRBJ2-2; TRBD2 matches at 11 bases. Germline values: CDR1 LNHDA, CDR2 SQIVND (reference sequence). The ends lost 0 bases at V and 7 bases at J; junction bases unmatched: 10. CDR3 length equals 18 residues. The CDR3 coding sequence is TGTGCCAGTAGTATAGACCCTCTAGCGGGGGGTTATTACGGGGAGCTGTTTTTT. Its protein is CASSIDPLAGGYYGELFF.

The V gene is TRBV3-1 (or the pseudogene TRBV3-2), the J gene TRBJ1-6, with D maybe TRBD1 (6 bases). The germline gives CDR1 LGHDT, CDR2 YNNKEL (reference sequence). The CDR3 covers 16 residues. V gave up 0 bases and J gave up 7 bases, with 13 bases separating them. CDR3 nucleotide sequence: TGTGCCAGCAGCCAAGACTGGACAGTACGAAATTCACCCCTCCACTTT. Protein sequence: CASSQDWTVRNSPLHF.

V is TRBV6-5 and J is TRBJ2-3, with D perhaps TRBD2 (5 bases). The V end lost 4 bases, the J end lost 6 bases, and 11 bases lay between the germline ends. There are 13 residues in the CDR3. Germline V gene data show CDR1 as MNHEY and CDR2 as SVGAGI. The CDR3 here is CASSSDWVDTQYF. In nucleotides, the CDR3 is TGTGCCAGCAGTTCGGACTGGGTGGATACGCAGTATTTT.

This chain links TRBV24-1 with TRBJ2-1; D might be TRBD1 or TRBD2, each matching 6 bases. Looked up from germline, CDR1 is KGHDR and CDR2 is SFDVKD. The CDR3 sequence is 20 residues long. The V end lost 1 base, the J end lost 4 bases, and 25 bases lay between the germline ends. CDR3 residues: CATSDFGRQDGYSDYNEQFF. CDR3 coding DNA: TGTGCCACCAGTGATTTCGGGAGACAGGACGGCTACTCCGATTACAATGAGCAGTTCTTC.

The chain recombines TRBV30 with TRBJ2-1, with a weak D call TRBD1 (6 bases). Deletions cut 5 bases from V and 8 bases from J, with 16 bases between. CDR1 and CDR2 (germline): GTSNPN, SVGIG (reference sequence). This CDR3 has 13 amino acids. CDR3 in DNA: TGTGCCTGGGCGCTACAGGGAAAGCATGAGCAGTTCTTC. This encodes CAWALQGKHEQFF. Based on the CDR3 plus reference TRBV30 and TRBJ2-1, the full variable domain is SQTIHQWPATLVQPVGSPLSLECTVEGTSNPNLYWYRQAAGRGLQLLFYSVGIGQISSEVPQNLSASRPQDRQFILSSKKLLLSDSGFYLCAWALQGKHEQFFGPGTRLTVL.

The gene calls are TRBV19 and TRBJ1-1, with 10 bases lining up with TRBD1. CDR1 is LNHDA and CDR2 is SQIVND in the germline V gene (reference sequence). V gave up 8 bases and J gave up 1 base; unmatched junction bases: 7. The length of the CDR3 is 15 residues. The CDR3 nucleotides read TGTGCCAGTTACCGACAGGGGGCCAGGAACACTGAAGCTTTCTTT. It encodes CASYRQGARNTEAFF.

The chain joins TRBV30 to TRBJ1-6, with TRBD1 as a possible D gene (5 bases). Trimming shortened V by 8 bases and J by 6 bases, and 14 bases separated the two germline ends. The CDR3 covers 13 residues. Germline V lookup: CDR1 GTSNPN, CDR2 SVGIG (reference sequence). The CDR3 DNA reads as TGTGCCCTAGGGCCAGGGCCTAATTCACCCCTCCACTTT. The encoded protein is CALGPGPNSPLHF.

The chain carries TRBV2 and TRBJ2-2; D remains unclear. The CDR3 spans 13 residues. Germline CDR1 reads SNHLY; CDR2 reads FYNNEI. V lost 4 bases and J lost 4, with 7 bases in between. The CDR3 nucleotides read TGTGCCAGCAGTGCCAGGTTCACCGGGGAGCTGTTTTTT. Translated: CASSARFTGELFF.

This chain connects TRBV29-1 to TRBJ2-2, with D tentatively TRBD2 (6 bases). Looked up from germline, CDR1 is SQVTM and CDR2 is ANQGSEA. The V and J ends lost 4 bases and 0 bases respectively, with 15 bases between them. This CDR3 comprises 16 residues. This CDR3 is CSVVAVGGTNTGELFF. CDR3 bases: TGCAGCGTTGTAGCGGTGGGAGGAACGAACACCGGGGAGCTGTTTTTT.

The chain has TRBV5-6 and TRBJ1-1; D remains ambiguous. Per the germline V gene, CDR1 is SGHDT and CDR2 is YYEEEE. The length of the CDR3 is 16 residues. Trimming shortened V by 4 bases and J by 5 bases, and 21 bases separated the two germline ends. As DNA, the CDR3 is TGTGCCAGCAGCCCCTCCCTCATGAGGTCAAATACTGAAGCTTTCTTT. It yields the protein CASSPSLMRSNTEAFF. The variable domain in full, completed from reference TRBV5-6 and TRBJ1-1, reads DAGVTQSPTHLIKTRGQQVTLRCSPKSGHDTVSWYQQALGQGPQFIFQYYEEEERQRGNFPDRFSGHQFPNYSSELNVNALLLGDSALYLCASSPSLMRSNTEAFFGQGTRLTVV.

The chain is built from TRBV12-3 or TRBV12-4 and TRBJ1-5; D remains unclear. Trimming removed 3 bases at V and 6 bases at J, with 9 bases between. CDR3 length: 13 amino acids. The CDR3 sequence is CASSFRGFQPQHF. CDR3 nucleotides: TGTGCCAGCAGTTTTAGAGGCTTTCAGCCCCAGCATTTT.

Regarding this clone: The same CDR3 also results from other DNA sequences found in this sample. The chain combines TRBV7-2 with TRBJ2-1, with 10 nucleotides matching TRBD2. V shed 2 bases, J shed 2 bases, and the junction held 3 bases outside the gene matches. CDR3 length: 16 residues. Germline CDR1 SGHTA, CDR2 FQGNSA. The CDR3 DNA reads as TGTGCCAGCAGCTTAACCAGCGGGGGGGCCTACAATGAGCAGTTCTTC. Its translation is CASSLTSGGAYNEQFF.